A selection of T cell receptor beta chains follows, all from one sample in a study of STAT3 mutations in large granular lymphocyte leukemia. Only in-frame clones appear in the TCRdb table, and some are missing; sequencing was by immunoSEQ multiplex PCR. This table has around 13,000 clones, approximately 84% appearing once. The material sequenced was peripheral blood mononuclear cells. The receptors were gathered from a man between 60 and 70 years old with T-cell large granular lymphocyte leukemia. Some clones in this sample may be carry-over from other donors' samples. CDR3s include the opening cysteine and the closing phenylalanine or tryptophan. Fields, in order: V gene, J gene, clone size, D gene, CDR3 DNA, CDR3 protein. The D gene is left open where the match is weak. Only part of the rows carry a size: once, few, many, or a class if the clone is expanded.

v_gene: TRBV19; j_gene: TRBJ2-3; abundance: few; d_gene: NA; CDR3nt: TGTGCCAGTAGTATAGCACGACGGGAGATAGATACGCAGTATTTT; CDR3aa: CASSIARREIDTQYF
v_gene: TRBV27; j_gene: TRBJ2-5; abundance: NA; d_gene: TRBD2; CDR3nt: TGTGCCAGCACCTCCACGGGAGGAGGTGAGACCCAGTACTTC; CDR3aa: CASTSTGGGETQYF
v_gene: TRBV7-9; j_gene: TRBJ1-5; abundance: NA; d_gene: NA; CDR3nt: TGTGCCAGCAGCCCCAAGGTGGGGCCCCAGCATTTT; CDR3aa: CASSPKVGPQHF
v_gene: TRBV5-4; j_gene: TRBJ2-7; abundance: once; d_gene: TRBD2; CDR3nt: TGTGCCAGCAGTCCGGGGGGGCAGGGCAAATACGAGCAGTACTTC; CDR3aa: CASSPGGQGKYEQYF
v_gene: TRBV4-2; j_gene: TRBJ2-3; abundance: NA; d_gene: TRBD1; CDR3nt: TGTGCCAGCAGCCAAGACAACAGGGGGCCCAGAACAGGGCAGTATTTT; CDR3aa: CASSQDNRGPRTGQYF
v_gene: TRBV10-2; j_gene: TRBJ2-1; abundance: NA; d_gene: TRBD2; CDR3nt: TGCGCCAGCAGCCCTAGCGGCAATGAGCAGTTCTTC; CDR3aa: CASSPSGNEQFF
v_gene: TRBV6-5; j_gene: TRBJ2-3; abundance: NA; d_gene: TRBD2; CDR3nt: TGTGCCAGCCGGCGGGAGGGCAACACAGATACGCAGTATTTT; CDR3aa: CASRREGNTDTQYF
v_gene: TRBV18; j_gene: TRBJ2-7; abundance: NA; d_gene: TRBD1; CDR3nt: TGTGCCAGCTCACCCCTGGACAGGGCGATCCACGAGCAGTACTTC; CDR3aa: CASSPLDRAIHEQYF
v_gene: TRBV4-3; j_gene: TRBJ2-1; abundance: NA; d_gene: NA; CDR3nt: TGCGCCAGCAGCCAAGATCCCGCGGGGGCTAGCTCCTACAATGAGCAGTTCTTC; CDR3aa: CASSQDPAGASSYNEQFF
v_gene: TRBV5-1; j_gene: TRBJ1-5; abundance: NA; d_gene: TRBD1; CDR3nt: TGCGCCAGCAGCTTGGAGGGACAGGGCAATCAGCCCCAGCATTTT; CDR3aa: CASSLEGQGNQPQHF
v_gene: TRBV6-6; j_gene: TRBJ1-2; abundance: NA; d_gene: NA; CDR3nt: TGTGCCAGCCGGGACACGGGTCTGGGTGGCTACACCTTC; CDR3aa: CASRDTGLGGYTF
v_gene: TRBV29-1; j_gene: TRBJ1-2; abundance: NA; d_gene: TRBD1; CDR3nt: TGCAGCGTCCCCAGGCCCCCCGGGACAGGGGGCGATGGCTACACCTTC; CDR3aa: CSVPRPPGTGGDGYTF
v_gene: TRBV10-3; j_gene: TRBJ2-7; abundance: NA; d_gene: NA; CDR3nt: TGTGCCACTCGGCGTACCGGGACTCCCTCCTACGAGCAGTACTTC; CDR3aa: CATRRTGTPSYEQYF